One TCR beta chain is described in this entry. This record comes from a study of shared clonotypes between healthy human individuals. Assay used: immunoSEQ multiplex PCR; TCRdb lists only in-frame clones, some missing. The table shows around 2.1 million clones, with about 94% occurring only once. Germline CDR1 is MGHRA and CDR2 is YSYEKL. This CDR3 has 15 amino acids. The J segment lost 4 bases and the V segment lost 0 bases, leaving 3 bases of the junction unmatched. This chain connects TRBV4-1 to TRBJ2-3, with 8 bases that match TRBD2. What was sequenced was naive CD4+ T cells sorted from blood. Subset meaning: CD45RA+ positively selected. This sequence originates from a man between 18 and 35 years old in good health. CDR3 bases: TGCGCCAGCAGCCAAGATAGAGCGGGAGCAGATACGCAGTATTTT. Amino acids: CASSQDRAGADTQYF.